These 30 T cell receptor beta chains were all obtained from the same sample, sequenced in a study of response to subunit inactivated influenza vaccine. MiXCR, applied by TCRdb to the RT-PCR reads, yields one record per CDR3 protein. The sample has 300,000 to 350,000 distinct CDR3 sequences, 20% to 25% seen once. Sequencing used PBMCs from blood, obtained 21 months after vaccination. These receptors all stem from a man between 50 and 69 years old who received an inactivated influenza vaccine.

This clonotype was observed a few times. V usage is TRBV7-2 and J usage is TRBJ1-5; the D gene is possibly TRBD1 (5 bases). Germline V gene sequence: CDR1 SGHTA, CDR2 FQGNSA. The CDR3 is 12 residues long. The ends were cut back, 0 bases at V and 9 bases at J, with 6 bases in the middle. The CDR3 region is CASSLARGPQHF. In nucleotides, the CDR3 is TGTGCCAGCAGCTTAGCGAGGGGGCCCCAGCATTTT.

This clonotype was seen only a few times. The DNA for the CDR3 is TGTGCCAGTAGTCCTTTGGGACGCCGATTGAACACTGAAGCTTTCTTT. Amino acids: CASSPLGRRLNTEAFF. The V and J genes are TRBV19 and TRBJ1-1, with D possibly matching TRBD1 (5 bases). The ends were cut back, 5 bases at V and 0 bases at J, with 16 bases in the middle. The germline V gene encodes CDR1 LNHDA and CDR2 SQIVND (reference sequence). This CDR3 contains 16 residues. The variable domain in full, with the rest retrieved from reference TRBV19 and TRBJ1-1, is DGGITQSPKYLFRKEGQNVTLSCEQNLNHDAMYWYRQDPGQGLRLIYYSQIVNDFQKGDIAEGYSVSREKKESFPLTVTSAQKNPTAFYLCASSPLGRRLNTEAFFGQGTRLTVV.

In this sample, this clonotype turned up many times. The chain joins TRBV10-3 to TRBJ1-2; D remains ambiguous. This CDR3 region has 12 residues. The V end was cut by 0 bases, the J end by 4 bases, with 3 bases between. The germline gives CDR1 ENHRY, CDR2 SYGVKD. This CDR3 reads CAISESGYGYTF. The CDR3 DNA follows: TGTGCCATCAGTGAGTCGGGCTATGGCTACACCTTC.

This clonotype came up a few times. The chain couples TRBV7-2 to TRBJ2-1, with D possibly TRBD2 on 6 matching bases. V dropped 0 bases and J dropped 3 bases, with 9 bases sitting between them. The length of the CDR3 is 15 residues. The germline V gene encodes CDR1 SGHTA and CDR2 FQGNSA. In nucleotides, the CDR3 is TGTGCCAGCAGCTTAGCGGGGGGACGCTACAATGAGCAGTTCTTC. This translates into CASSLAGGRYNEQFF.

This clonotype has only a few counts. V and J are TRBV5-5 and TRBJ2-5, with a weak D call TRBD2 (7 bases). The CDR3 runs to 15 residues. Germline lookup yields CDR1 SGHKS and CDR2 YYEKEE (reference sequence). Between the trimmed V and J ends, which lost 4 bases and 4 bases, there was a span of 17 bases. The CDR3 loop is CASSAALGGRETQYF. The CDR3 nucleotides read TGTGCCAGCAGCGCAGCCCTCGGGGGGCGAGAGACCCAGTACTTC.

This clonotype was observed a handful of times. V and J are TRBV27 and TRBJ1-4, with D possibly being TRBD1 (6 bases). The CDR3 length is 16 residues. V gave up 5 bases and J gave up 3 bases, with 16 bases separating them. CDR1 and CDR2 from the germline V gene are MNHEY and SMNVEV (reference sequence). The CDR3 DNA is TGTGCCAGCAGTACCTACCGACAGGACCCTAATGAAAAACTGTTTTTT. Protein: CASSTYRQDPNEKLFF. Based on the CDR3 plus reference TRBV27 and TRBJ1-4, the full variable domain is EAQVTQNPRYLITVTGKKLTVTCSQNMNHEYMSWYRQDPGLGLRQIYYSMNVEVTDKGDVPEGYKVSRKEKRNFPLILESPSPNQTSLYFCASSTYRQDPNEKLFFGSGTQLSVL.

This clonotype appeared once. This chain connects TRBV4-3 to TRBJ2-3; D ambiguous. Germline values: CDR1 LGHNA, CDR2 YSLEER. The CDR3 covers 15 residues. Trimming removed 1 base at V and 3 bases at J, with 11 bases between. The CDR3 loop reads CASSQAPTLTDTQYF. In DNA, the CDR3 is TGCGCCAGCAGCCAAGCCCCGACCTTGACAGATACGCAGTATTTT.

The V call is TRBV29-1, the J call TRBJ2-5; TRBD1 is a possible D gene (7 bases). Trimming shortened V by 4 bases and J by 5 bases, and 17 bases separated the two germline ends. Germline-derived CDR1 and CDR2 are SQVTM and ANQGSEA. CDR3 length equals 14 residues. The DNA of the CDR3 is TGCAGCGTTGCCCCCTTGACAGGGAGGGAGACCCAGTACTTC. Protein sequence: CSVAPLTGRETQYF.

This chain uses TRBV6-5 with TRBJ2-1, with D possibly matching TRBD2 (6 bases). CDR3 length equals 14 residues. Germline CDR1 is MNHEY and CDR2 is SVGAGI. V dropped 0 bases and J dropped 9 bases, with 12 bases sitting between them. The CDR3 loop reads CASSYSDGSFEQFF. In DNA form, the CDR3 reads TGTGCCAGCAGTTACTCGGACGGGAGTTTTGAGCAGTTCTTC.

This sequence joins TRBV7-9 and TRBJ2-1; D unclear. V shed 6 bases and J shed 7 bases, with 13 bases lying between them. This CDR3 spans 13 amino acids. Germline CDR1 is SEHNR and CDR2 is FQNEAQ (reference sequence). CDR3 sequence (DNA): TGTGCCAGCAGTTTGGTGGGGTTTAATGAGCAGTTCTTC. Translated: CASSLVGFNEQFF. Variable domain in full (rest from reference TRBV7-9 and TRBJ2-1): DTGVSQNPRHKITKRGQNVTFRCDPISEHNRLYWYRQTLGQGPEFLTYFQNEAQLEKSRLLSDRFSAERPKGSFSTLEIQRTEQGDSAMYLCASSLVGFNEQFFGPGTRLTVL.

The rearrangement links TRBV20-1 to TRBJ2-7, with TRBD2 identical over 10 bases. The CDR3 loop spans 15 amino acids. Germline CDR1 is DFQATT and CDR2 is SNEGSKA (reference sequence). V trimming: 2 bases; J trimming: 2 bases; junction bases outside the gene matches: 6. CDR3 nucleotides: TGCAGTGCTAGAAAAGCGGGAGGGCCCACCTACGAGCAGTACTTC. Translated: CSARKAGGPTYEQYF.

This clonotype showed up many times. V and J are TRBV24-1 and TRBJ1-2, with a tentative D call TRBD1 (5 bases). Germline CDR1 and CDR2: KGHDR and SFDVKD. The ends were cut back, 5 bases at V and 6 bases at J, with 12 bases in the middle. The CDR3 length is 13 residues. In DNA form, the CDR3 reads TGTGCCACCAGTGTCGCAGGGAACGATGGCTACACCTTC. Its protein product is CATSVAGNDGYTF.

In the case of this clonotype: Being one base from a much bigger clone, this may be a read error. The rearrangement links TRBV5-5 to TRBJ1-5; the D is unclear. Germline lookup yields CDR1 SGHKS and CDR2 YYEKEE (reference sequence). There are 13 residues in the CDR3. Trimming left V 4 bases short and J 3 bases short, with 8 bases between. The CDR3 reads CASSHGLNQPQHF. In nucleotides, the CDR3 is TGTGCCAGCAGCCACGGGCTCAATCAGCCCCAGCATTTT.

The chain uses TRBV28 and TRBJ2-3; 10 bases are a match to TRBD2. The V gene end was trimmed by 6 bases and the J gene end by 5 bases; junction bases not matched to a gene: 11. The CDR3 length is 16 residues. CDR1 MDHEN and CDR2 SYDVKM come from the germline V gene. As DNA, the CDR3 is TGTGCCAGCAGCAGAAGGACTAGCGGATACCTAGATACGCAGTATTTT. Protein sequence: CASSRRTSGYLDTQYF.

This chain connects TRBV6-6 to TRBJ1-5, with D possibly being TRBD1 (6 bases). The CDR3 is 13 amino acids. The V end was cut by 6 bases, the J end by 4 bases, with 10 bases between. CDR1 and CDR2 (germline): MNHNY, SVGAGI (reference sequence). CDR3: CASSKGQNQPQHF. DNA of the CDR3: TGTGCCAGCAGCAAAGGACAGAATCAGCCCCAGCATTTT.

This clonotype was seen a handful of times. V and J are TRBV29-1 and TRBJ1-1; TRBD1 is a possible D gene (5 bases). Germline CDR1 and CDR2: SQVTM and ANQGSEA. Trimming took off 5 bases at V and 4 bases at J, with 11 bases between the two ends. The CDR3 totals 12 residues. As DNA, the CDR3 is TGCAGCGTTACTACGGGGGGCACTGAAGCTTTCTTT. It is translated as CSVTTGGTEAFF.

Written as DNA, the CDR3 is TGCGCCAGCAGCTTGGCCGTGACAGGAGGCGAGACCCAGTACTTC. The encoded protein is CASSLAVTGGETQYF. This chain joins TRBV5-1 and TRBJ2-5, with a possible D match to TRBD1 (6 bases). This CDR3 has 15 amino acids. Germline CDR1 is SGHRS and CDR2 is YFSETQ. Trimming took off 0 bases at V and 5 bases at J, with 14 bases between the two ends.

This clonotype was counted many times. DNA of the CDR3: TGCGCCAGCAGCCAGGGACAGGGGGGGCGGAACACTGAAGCTTTCTTT. The encoded protein is CASSQGQGGRNTEAFF. The chain is built from TRBV5-1 and TRBJ1-1; 11 bases map to TRBD1. CDR1 and CDR2 (germline): SGHRS, YFSETQ. V lost 4 bases to trimming and J lost 1 base; unmatched junction nucleotides: 6. There are 16 residues in the CDR3.

There are many counts of this clonotype. The rearrangement joins TRBV10-3 to TRBJ1-3; no definite D call. Between the trimmed V and J ends, which lost 0 bases and 0 bases, there was a span of 6 bases. CDR1 and CDR2 from the germline V gene are ENHRY and SYGVKD. This CDR3 spans 15 amino acids. CDR3 sequence (DNA): TGTGCCATCAGTGAGTCCCAGAACTCTGGAAACACCATATATTTT. This codes for CAISESQNSGNTIYF.

The V call is TRBV10-3, the J call TRBJ2-1; 14 bases map to TRBD2. This CDR3 is built from 15 residues. The germline V gene encodes CDR1 ENHRY and CDR2 SYGVKD. Germline trimming cut 7 bases from V and 3 bases from J; bases unmatched to any gene: 2. This CDR3 is CAIMTSGRGYNEQFF. In DNA, the CDR3 is TGTGCCATCATGACTAGCGGGAGGGGCTACAATGAGCAGTTCTTC.

The chain employs TRBV5-1 and TRBJ2-1; 10 nucleotides agree with TRBD1. V trimming: 6 bases; J trimming: 8 bases; junction bases outside the gene matches: 11. The germline gives CDR1 SGHRS, CDR2 YFSETQ. The CDR3 is made up of 15 amino acids. DNA for the CDR3: TGCGCCAGCAAGACCGGGACAGGGGAGTTCGATGAGCAGTTCTTC. Protein: CASKTGTGEFDEQFF.

V gene TRBV7-2 combines with J gene TRBJ2-2; D possibly corresponds to TRBD2 (5 bases). The CDR3 runs 14 residues. The germline V gene encodes CDR1 SGHTA and CDR2 FQGNSA. Deletions cut 3 bases from V and 6 bases from J, with 11 bases between. The CDR3 region has the DNA TGTGCCAGCAGCTTGATTCGGGGATCCGGGGAGCTGTTTTTT. Its protein product is CASSLIRGSGELFF. The full variable domain, completed using reference TRBV7-2 and TRBJ2-2, is GAGVSQSPSNKVTEKGKDVELRCDPISGHTALYWYRQSLGQGLEFLIYFQGNSAPDKSGLPSDRFSAERTGGSVSTLTIQRTQQEDSAVYLCASSLIRGSGELFFGEGSRLTVL.

This chain uses TRBV19 with TRBJ2-1, with unresolved D. The CDR3 is 14 amino acids. CDR1 and CDR2 (germline): LNHDA, SQIVND (reference sequence). Trimming shortened V by 3 bases and J by 7 bases, and 13 bases separated the two germline ends. The CDR3 sequence: CASSIPGLRNEQFF. Here the CDR3 DNA reads TGTGCCAGTAGTATCCCGGGCCTCCGGAATGAGCAGTTCTTC.

This clonotype was counted only a few times. This chain connects TRBV12-3 or TRBV12-4 to TRBJ2-7; D is possibly TRBD1 (7 bases). Trimming pared 6 bases from V and 5 bases from J, leaving 17 bases between. The CDR3 is 14 residues long. The CDR3 DNA sequence: TGTGCCAGCAGCCCCTCGACAGGGAGGAACGAGCAGTACTTC. Its protein is CASSPSTGRNEQYF.

V usage is TRBV28 and J usage is TRBJ2-5; TRBD1 is a possible D gene (5 bases). V was trimmed by 3 bases and J by 0 bases, leaving 14 bases between them. The CDR3 is 16 amino acids. Germline CDR1 and CDR2: MDHEN and SYDVKM. CDR3 nucleotides: TGTGCCAGCAGTTTCCACCAGGGCACCTACCAAGAGACCCAGTACTTC. Its protein product is CASSFHQGTYQETQYF.

This chain links TRBV5-8 with TRBJ1-5; TRBD1 agrees at 9 bases. V was pared by 4 bases and J by 0 bases, with 8 bases of the junction left unmatched. Germline assignment: CDR1 SGHTS and CDR2 YDEGEE. The CDR3 sequence is 17 residues long. CDR3 nucleotide sequence: TGTGCCAGCAGCCCCGGGACAGGGTATCATAGCAATCAGCCCCAGCATTTT. It specifies CASSPGTGYHSNQPQHF.

The chain joins TRBV19 to TRBJ2-4, with D hard to call. CDR3 length: 14 residues. Trimming removed 7 bases from V and 1 base from J, with 11 bases in between. Germline CDR1 reads LNHDA; CDR2 reads SQIVND (reference sequence). The CDR3, as DNA: TGTGCCAGTAATCCAGACGGCGCCAAAAACATTCAGTACTTC. Translating gives CASNPDGAKNIQYF.

This rearrangement joins TRBV12-3 or TRBV12-4 to TRBJ1-2; D is unclear. CDR3 length: 14 residues. V was clipped by 1 base and J by 4 bases, with 10 bases between them. CDR3 coding DNA: TGTGCCAGCAGTTTAGGGTCTGGAACCTATGGCTACACCTTC. This sequence encodes CASSLGSGTYGYTF.

A few counts support this clonotype. The chain carries TRBV20-1 and TRBJ1-1, with 12 bases fitting TRBD1. V shed 6 bases, J shed 7 bases, and the junction held 6 bases outside the gene matches. Germline V gene lookup returns CDR1 DFQATT and CDR2 SNEGSKA (reference sequence). CDR3 length equals 13 residues. Here the CDR3 reads CSAWDRGQGEAFF. CDR3 bases: TGCAGTGCATGGGACAGGGGGCAAGGTGAAGCTTTCTTT.

The chain has TRBV7-2 and TRBJ1-1; tentatively, D is TRBD1 (6 bases). Trimming removed 0 bases from V and 8 bases from J, with 10 bases in between. The length of the CDR3 is 13 residues. CDR1 is SGHTA and CDR2 is FQGNSA in the germline V gene. The CDR3 sequence is CASSLARDREAFF. DNA of the CDR3: TGTGCCAGCAGCTTAGCGCGCGACAGGGAAGCTTTCTTT.